A selection of T cell receptor beta chains follows, all from one sample in a study of T cells in Graves' hyperthyroidism and ophthalmopathy. TCRdb reanalysed the multiplex PCR reads using MiXCR and keeps one entry per CDR3 protein. Among roughly 700,000 distinct CDR3 sequences listed, about 15% were seen once. The sample consisted of blood. These TCRs come from a woman under 30 with Graves' hyperthyroidism. Each CDR3 is given with its conserved first and last residue. The order of the fields is clone size, V gene, D gene, J gene, CDR3 protein, CDR3 DNA. D genes are given only for firm matches. Only part of the rows carry a size: once, few, many, or a class if the clone is expanded.

size: many; V: TRBV7-9; D: NA; J: TRBJ2-1; CDR3: CASSQYLVLNEQFF; DNA: TGTGCCAGCAGCCAATACCTAGTTCTCAATGAGCAGTTCTTC
size: NA; V: TRBV11-1; D: NA; J: TRBJ2-6; CDR3: CASSLGERGISGANVLTF; DNA: TGTGCCAGCAGCTTAGGAGAGAGGGGAATCTCTGGGGCCAACGTCCTGACTTTC
size: many; V: TRBV2; D: NA; J: TRBJ2-7; CDR3: CASSGEFKTKQYF; DNA: TGTGCCAGCAGTGGAGAGTTTAAAACGAAGCAGTACTTC
size: NA; V: TRBV4-1; D: NA; J: TRBJ2-1; CDR3: CASSHPLRRIEQFF; DNA: TGCGCCAGCAGCCACCCCCTGAGAAGGATTGAGCAGTTCTTC
size: many; V: TRBV20-1; D: TRBD1; J: TRBJ1-2; CDR3: CSARVGTGYGYTF; DNA: TGCAGTGCTAGAGTGGGGACAGGGTATGGCTACACCTTC
size: many; V: TRBV3-1; D: NA; J: TRBJ1-1; CDR3: CASSHEILTGVGTEAFF; DNA: TGTGCCAGCAGCCACGAAATCTTGACAGGTGTGGGCACTGAAGCTTTCTTT
size: many; V: TRBV5-1; D: NA; J: TRBJ1-1; CDR3: CASSLEGAEAFF; DNA: TGCGCCAGCAGCTTGGAGGGAGCTGAAGCTTTCTTT
size: NA; V: TRBV12-3/TRBV12-4; D: TRBD1; J: TRBJ1-4; CDR3: CASSDIQGTIEKLFF; DNA: TGTGCCAGCAGCGACATACAGGGGACCATTGAAAAACTGTTTTTT
size: many; V: TRBV27; D: NA; J: TRBJ1-5; CDR3: CASSPTTVRNQPQHF; DNA: TGTGCCAGCAGTCCTACGACAGTGCGCAATCAGCCCCAGCATTTT
size: NA; V: TRBV30; D: NA; J: TRBJ2-2; CDR3: CAWSREPGELFF; DNA: TGTGCCTGGTCTCGGGAGCCCGGGGAGCTGTTTTTT
size: few; V: TRBV13; D: TRBD2; J: TRBJ2-7; CDR3: CASSLSREVEQYF; DNA: TGTGCCAGCAGCTTAAGTCGGGAGGTCGAGCAGTACTTC
size: many; V: TRBV3-1; D: NA; J: TRBJ2-3; CDR3: CASSQGKKRWGTDTQYF; DNA: TGTGCCAGCAGCCAAGGGAAGAAGCGGTGGGGCACAGATACGCAGTATTTT
size: many; V: TRBV30; D: NA; J: TRBJ1-5; CDR3: CAWSALANQPQHF; DNA: TGTGCCTGGAGTGCGCTCGCCAATCAGCCCCAGCATTTT
size: many; V: TRBV7-2; D: TRBD2; J: TRBJ2-3; CDR3: CASSTGTRRTDTQYF; DNA: TGTGCCAGCAGCACCGGGACTAGACGCACAGATACGCAGTATTTT
size: few; V: TRBV12-3/TRBV12-4; D: NA; J: TRBJ1-3; CDR3: CASSLKMGNTIYF; DNA: TGTGCCAGCAGTTTAAAAATGGGAAACACCATATATTTT
size: few; V: TRBV10-3; D: TRBD1; J: TRBJ1-1; CDR3: CAISAGGSGTEAFF; DNA: TGTGCCATCAGTGCAGGGGGGAGTGGGACTGAAGCTTTCTTT
size: many; V: TRBV28; D: NA; J: TRBJ2-7; CDR3: CASNVGGRDEQYF; DNA: TGTGCCAGCAACGTCGGAGGCCGGGACGAGCAGTACTTC
size: many; V: TRBV5-6; D: TRBD1; J: TRBJ1-1; CDR3: CASRRPGQATNTEAFF; DNA: TGTGCCAGCAGACGCCCGGGACAGGCGACGAACACTGAAGCTTTCTTT
size: NA; V: TRBV10-3; D: TRBD1; J: TRBJ2-4; CDR3: CAISKAGGGKNIQYF; DNA: TGTGCCATCAGCAAGGCAGGGGGCGGCAAAAACATTCAGTACTTC
size: few; V: TRBV11-3; D: TRBD2; J: TRBJ2-3; CDR3: CASSSSWSLAERADTQYF; DNA: TGTGCCAGCAGCTCTTCCTGGTCTCTAGCGGAGAGGGCAGATACGCAGTATTTT
size: few; V: TRBV7-9; D: NA; J: TRBJ2-1; CDR3: CASSLGTTHYNEQFF; DNA: TGTGCCAGCAGCTTAGGGACTACCCACTACAATGAGCAGTTCTTC
size: many; V: TRBV6-5; D: NA; J: TRBJ2-7; CDR3: CASSYGGATYEQYF; DNA: TGTGCCAGCAGTTACGGGGGGGCTACCTACGAGCAGTACTTC
size: NA; V: TRBV19; D: NA; J: TRBJ1-2; CDR3: CASSIRARGLTYGYTF; DNA: TGTGCCAGTAGTATTCGAGCGCGCGGTCTAACTTATGGCTACACCTTC
size: few; V: TRBV4-1; D: TRBD2; J: TRBJ2-2; CDR3: CASSHSGTGELFF; DNA: TGCGCCAGCAGTCATAGCGGGACCGGGGAGCTGTTTTTT
size: many; V: TRBV7-3; D: NA; J: TRBJ2-5; CDR3: CASSSIGHFQETQYF; DNA: TGTGCCAGCAGCTCAATCGGACATTTCCAAGAGACCCAGTACTTC
size: few; V: TRBV27; D: TRBD2; J: TRBJ2-2; CDR3: CASSFLSGRAFGELFF; DNA: TGTGCCAGCAGTTTTCTTAGCGGGAGGGCTTTTGGGGAGCTGTTTTTT
size: many; V: TRBV7-3; D: NA; J: TRBJ2-6; CDR3: CASRKSGTGANVLTF; DNA: TGTGCCAGCAGGAAATCGGGAACGGGGGCCAACGTCCTGACTTTC
size: few; V: TRBV27; D: NA; J: TRBJ1-5; CDR3: CASSFDRAQPQHF; DNA: TGTGCCAGCAGTTTCGATAGGGCTCAGCCCCAGCATTTT
size: many; V: TRBV7-9; D: NA; J: TRBJ2-1; CDR3: CASSFSPPAYNEQFF; DNA: TGTGCCAGCAGCTTTAGCCCACCCGCCTACAATGAGCAGTTCTTC
size: NA; V: TRBV29-1; D: NA; J: TRBJ1-4; CDR3: CSVQVGIEGKLFF; DNA: TGCAGCGTTCAAGTAGGGATTGAGGGAAAACTGTTTTTT
size: many; V: TRBV7-2; D: NA; J: TRBJ1-5; CDR3: CASSLGAVSNQPQHF; DNA: TGTGCCAGCAGCTTAGGTGCGGTTTCCAATCAGCCCCAGCATTTT
size: many; V: TRBV12-3/TRBV12-4; D: NA; J: TRBJ2-1; CDR3: CASSLDSVGNEQFF; DNA: TGTGCCAGCAGTTTAGATAGTGTTGGCAATGAGCAGTTCTTC
size: many; V: TRBV5-1; D: NA; J: TRBJ2-3; CDR3: CASSSRGGDTDTQYF; DNA: TGCGCCAGCAGCTCCCGCGGCGGGGACACAGATACGCAGTATTTT
size: few; V: TRBV9; D: NA; J: TRBJ2-3; CDR3: CASSVGPLEDTQYF; DNA: TGTGCCAGCAGCGTAGGGCCCTTAGAGGATACGCAGTATTTT
size: NA; V: TRBV7-9; D: NA; J: TRBJ2-4; CDR3: CASSTKGSQSAKNIQYF; DNA: TGTGCCAGCAGCACAAAGGGCAGCCAATCCGCCAAAAACATTCAGTACTTC
size: many; V: TRBV28; D: NA; J: TRBJ1-2; CDR3: CASSPPSGYGYTF; DNA: TGTGCCAGCAGTCCCCCCTCTGGGTATGGCTACACCTTC
size: NA; V: TRBV11-2; D: TRBD2; J: TRBJ2-1; CDR3: CASSPGGVALYNEQFF; DNA: TGTGCCAGCAGCCCCGGGGGGGTAGCGCTCTACAATGAGCAGTTCTTC
size: many; V: TRBV7-9; D: NA; J: TRBJ2-7; CDR3: CASSPQNWTITHEQYF; DNA: TGTGCCAGCAGCCCCCAGAACTGGACCATCACCCACGAGCAGTACTTC
size: NA; V: TRBV20-1; D: TRBD2; J: TRBJ2-1; CDR3: CSARDEVGGPTQFF; DNA: TGCAGTGCTAGAGATGAGGTGGGAGGGCCTACTCAGTTCTTC
size: many; V: TRBV7-3; D: TRBD2; J: TRBJ2-3; CDR3: CASSLRGGRTSTDTQYF; DNA: TGTGCCAGCAGCTTAAGGGGCGGGAGAACTAGCACAGATACGCAGTATTTT
size: many; V: TRBV2; D: NA; J: TRBJ2-5; CDR3: CASEGTIQETQYF; DNA: TGTGCCAGCGAGGGGACGATACAAGAGACCCAGTACTTC
size: NA; V: TRBV27; D: NA; J: TRBJ1-4; CDR3: CASSFIATNEKLFF; DNA: TGTGCCAGCAGTTTCATCGCAACTAATGAAAAACTGTTTTTT
size: few; V: TRBV6-1; D: NA; J: TRBJ2-1; CDR3: CASSSSGMPYNEQFF; DNA: TGTGCCAGCAGTTCCTCAGGTATGCCCTACAATGAGCAGTTCTTC
size: few; V: TRBV18; D: NA; J: TRBJ1-1; CDR3: CASSPLDSDREAFF; DNA: TGTGCCAGCTCCCCGTTAGACTCAGACAGGGAAGCTTTCTTT
size: few; V: TRBV3-1; D: NA; J: TRBJ2-5; CDR3: CASSQDRAQQYF; DNA: TGTGCCAGCAGCCAAGATCGGGCTCAACAGTACTTC
size: NA; V: TRBV4-1; D: NA; J: TRBJ1-1; CDR3: CASSARTGFSEAFF; DNA: TGCGCCAGCAGCGCGCGCACAGGGTTTTCTGAAGCTTTCTTT